This T cell receptor (beta chain) emerged from a study of control samples from healthy donors and cancer patients. Repertoires were generated with immunoSEQ multiplex PCR, while TCRdb's copy carries only in-frame clones and drops some. The table has under 130,000 clones, roughly 85% seen once. This CDR3 spans 17 amino acids. Losses at the gene ends were 1 base for V and 1 base for J; bases not matched to a gene: 1. Germline loops: CDR1 SGHTA, CDR2 FQGNSA. The sequencing input was blood. The V call is TRBV7-2, the J call TRBJ2-3; 14 bases line up with TRBD2. The clonotype was recovered from a woman aged 45-65 years in good health. The CDR3 sequence is CASSLVTSGGGTDTQYF. CDR3 DNA sequence: TGTGCCAGCAGCTTAGTGACTAGCGGGGGGGGCACAGATACGCAGTATTTT. The variable domain in full, with the rest retrieved from reference TRBV7-2 and TRBJ2-3, is GAGVSQSPSNKVTEKGKDVELRCDPISGHTALYWYRQSLGQGLEFLIYFQGNSAPDKSGLPSDRFSAERTGGSVSTLTIQRTQQEDSAVYLCASSLVTSGGGTDTQYFGPGTRLTVL.